This TCR beta chain was identified in a study of human T cells and chemical hapten exposure. The study used a library that attached unique molecular identifiers to individual cDNA molecules. TCRdb redid the calling of the RACE reads with MiXCR, one entry per CDR3 protein. This sample yields 30,000 to 35,000 distinct CDR3 sequences, of which less than 5.5% are seen a single time; roughly 13% belongs to the top ten. The CDR3 extends over 14 amino acids. Trimming cost V 4 bases and J 1 base, with 11 bases left between them. Germline V gives CDR1 SGHKS, CDR2 YYEKEE (reference sequence). The time point denotes: healthy volunteer bleed at 6 weeks. Someone pulled total RNA out of unfractionated whole blood.

The source of this sequence is a human donor in good health. Some clones in this sample may be carry-over from other donors' samples. The chain recombines TRBV5-5 with TRBJ1-1, with no clear D. Sequenced input: whole blood. For the CDR3, the DNA is TGTGCCAGCAGCGGAACACACAGGAACACTGAAGCTTTCTTT. It codes for CASSGTHRNTEAFF.